These 25 T cell receptor beta chains were all obtained from the same sample, sequenced in a study of blood T cell repertoires in COVID-19. The method was immunoSEQ multiplex PCR; TCRdb's version includes in-frame clones alone and lacks a portion of them. The table includes around 67,000 clones, roughly 89% detected once. Sequenced: peripheral blood. The receptors were gathered from a human donor in a cohort sampled during active COVID-19.

The V gene is TRBV11-2, the J gene TRBJ2-7; TRBD2 aligns across 7 bases. V lost 1 base to trimming and J lost 0 bases; unmatched junction nucleotides: 6. The germline V gene encodes CDR1 SGHAT and CDR2 FQNNGV. The CDR3 extends over 16 amino acids. The DNA for the CDR3 is TGTGCCAGCAGCTTAGGTGGGGGGGAGAGCTCCTACGAGCAGTACTTC. This gives the protein CASSLGGGESSYEQYF.

The V and J genes are TRBV29-1 and TRBJ1-2, with 11 nucleotides matching TRBD1. The germline V gene encodes CDR1 SQVTM and CDR2 ANQGSEA. The CDR3 consists of 15 residues. This chain's CDR3 is CVTLTLGTGGNGYTF. The CDR3 region has the DNA TGCGTCACCCTTACTCTCGGGACAGGGGGAAATGGCTACACCTTC.

The rearrangement joins TRBV19 to TRBJ1-1, with unresolved D. The CDR3 is made up of 10 amino acids. CDR1 is LNHDA and CDR2 is SQIVND in the germline V gene (reference sequence). In nucleotides, the CDR3 is TGTTTTAGAGCGAGAAGATCAGCTTTCTTT. Its protein is CFRARRSAFF.

The table lists this clone with a count of one. The V gene is TRBV5-1, the J gene TRBJ2-7, with a weak D call TRBD2 (5 bases). CDR1 and CDR2 from the germline V gene are SGHRS and YFSETQ. V was pared by 4 bases and J by 0 bases, with 14 bases between. The CDR3 has 15 residues. The CDR3 loop reads CASSPLAGPSYEQYF. CDR3 coding DNA: TGCGCCAGCAGCCCTCTGGCGGGCCCCTCCTACGAGCAGTACTTC.

This clone appeared a single time. The rearrangement links TRBV5-4 to TRBJ1-1; D is perhaps TRBD1 (6 bases). CDR1 is SGHNT and CDR2 is YYREEE in the germline V gene (reference sequence). V was pared by 0 bases and J by 7 bases, with 13 bases between. The CDR3 contains 14 residues. The CDR3 spells CASSLGDIQLEAFF. CDR3 bases: TGTGCCAGCAGCTTGGGGGACATACAACTTGAAGCTTTCTTT.

V gene TRBV5-1 combines with J gene TRBJ1-2; 8 positions agree with TRBD1. The V segment lost 0 bases and the J segment 2 bases; nucleotides outside the gene matches: 3. Germline CDR1 reads SGHRS; CDR2 reads YFSETQ. The CDR3 is 15 amino acids. The CDR3 DNA follows: TGCGCCAGCAGCTTGGGACAGGGGAGGAACTATGGCTACACCTTC. Translating it yields CASSLGQGRNYGYTF.

The chain joins TRBV30 to TRBJ1-6, with 9 bases fitting TRBD1. The CDR3 loop spans 16 amino acids. Trimming cost V 3 bases and J 7 bases; bases outside gene matches: 10. Germline V gene data show CDR1 as GTSNPN and CDR2 as SVGIG (reference sequence). In DNA, the CDR3 is TGTGCCTGGAGGCACCAGGACAGGGGATACAATTCACCCCTCCACTTT. Translating it yields CAWRHQDRGYNSPLHF. The entire variable domain, with the rest obtained from reference TRBV30 and TRBJ1-6, is as follows: SQTIHQWPATLVQPVGSPLSLECTVEGTSNPNLYWYRQAAGRGLQLLFYSVGIGQISSEVPQNLSASRPQDRQFILSSKKLLLSDSGFYLCAWRHQDRGYNSPLHFGNGTRLTVT.

The genes are TRBV7-2 and TRBJ1-1, with TRBD1 identical over 7 bases. The CDR3 is made up of 16 amino acids. CDR1 SGHTA and CDR2 FQGNSA come from the germline V gene. V lost 1 base and J lost 2; bases outside the gene matches: 7. CDR3 nucleotides: TGTGCCAGCAGCTTAGGTTCAGGGGGTCTTAACACTGAAGCTTTCTTT. Encoded protein: CASSLGSGGLNTEAFF. Together with reference TRBV7-2 and TRBJ1-1, the CDR3 gives the full variable domain: GAGVSQSPSNKVTEKGKDVELRCDPISGHTALYWYRQSLGQGLEFLIYFQGNSAPDKSGLPSDRFSAERTGGSVSTLTIQRTQQEDSAVYLCASSLGSGGLNTEAFFGQGTRLTVV.

The rearrangement links TRBV7-9 to TRBJ1-1, with 9 bases identical to TRBD1. This CDR3 is 13 amino acids long. Trimming removed 7 bases from V and 11 bases from J; junction bases left unmatched: 11. Germline lookup yields CDR1 SEHNR and CDR2 FQNEAQ (reference sequence). CDR3 DNA: TGTGCCAGCACTTCCGGGACAGGGAGGGCGGCTTTCTTT. Translation gives CASTSGTGRAAFF.

This sequence joins TRBV9 and TRBJ2-7; D unclear. V lost 3 bases, J lost 2 bases, and 12 bases lay in between. CDR3 size: 14 residues. Germline V CDR1 and CDR2: SGDLS, YYNGEE. The CDR3 loop reads CASSADTYTYEQYF. The CDR3 coding sequence is TGTGCCAGCAGCGCCGACACCTACACCTACGAGCAGTACTTC.

The chain links TRBV2 to TRBJ1-2, with 8 positions matching TRBD1. CDR1 is SNHLY, CDR2 FYNNEI, per germline. The CDR3 sequence is 15 residues long. V lost 6 bases to trimming and J lost 4 bases; unmatched junction nucleotides: 10. This chain's CDR3 is CASRPDRGRGYGYTF. The DNA for the CDR3 is TGTGCCAGCAGACCAGACAGGGGACGGGGCTATGGCTACACCTTC.

Here the CDR3 reads CASTQGLDRDYGYTF. CDR3 sequence (DNA): TGTGCCAGTACCCAGGGATTGGACAGGGACTATGGCTACACCTTC. V and J are TRBV19 and TRBJ1-2, with 8 bases lining up with TRBD1. Germline-derived CDR1 and CDR2 are LNHDA and SQIVND (reference sequence). J gave up 3 bases and V 7 bases, and 10 bases lay outside the gene matches. CDR3 size: 15 residues.

This clone was detected only once. V and J are TRBV7-3 and TRBJ2-7, with 8 bases lining up with TRBD2. After removal of 5 bases from V and 2 bases from J, the junction contained 14 bases not matched to a gene. CDR3 length: 17 residues. CDR1 SGHTA and CDR2 FQGTGA come from the germline V gene. DNA of the CDR3: TGTGCCAGCAGCCCACGGGGGGGGACTTCCTTTCCCTACGAGCAGTACTTC. It specifies CASSPRGGTSFPYEQYF.

The rearrangement uses TRBV5-6 and TRBJ1-2, with 8 bases aligning to TRBD1. The J segment lost 7 bases and the V segment lost 2 bases, leaving 4 bases of the junction unmatched. Germline CDR1 and CDR2: SGHDT and YYEEEE. This CDR3 comprises 13 residues. The CDR3 nucleotides are TGTGCCAGCAGCTTCGACAGGGGAAGTGGCTACACCTTC. This encodes CASSFDRGSGYTF.

This clone was counted a few times. The chain combines TRBV12-2 with TRBJ1-2; the D call TRBD1 from the table was never checked on the DNA. TRBV12-2 is a documented pseudogene. This CDR3 contains 11 residues. The chain's CDR3 is CASRWDRGYTF. The CDR3, as DNA: TGTGCAAGTCGCTGGGACAGGGGCTACACCTTC.

The V call is TRBV10-2, the J call TRBJ2-4; 10 bases agree with TRBD2. The CDR3 runs 15 residues. CDR1 and CDR2 (germline): WSHSY, SAAADI. V lost 6 bases to trimming and J lost 5 bases; unmatched junction nucleotides: 7. The CDR3 region is CASRTGLAQENIQYF. The DNA for the CDR3 is TGCGCCAGCAGGACGGGACTAGCGCAGGAAAACATTCAGTACTTC.

The chain is built from TRBV5-1 and TRBJ1-5; no reliable D call. The V end lost 0 bases, the J end lost 5 bases, and 12 bases lay between the germline ends. The CDR3 spans 15 residues. CDR1 is SGHRS, CDR2 YFSETQ, per germline. This CDR3 is CASSLASGLDQPQHF. The CDR3 coding sequence is TGCGCCAGCAGCTTGGCATCGGGGTTGGATCAGCCCCAGCATTTT.

This clone was counted once. The gene calls are TRBV11-2 and TRBJ2-7; TRBD2 aligns across 7 bases. The CDR3 runs 17 residues. After removal of 3 bases from V and 0 bases from J, the junction contained 11 bases not matched to a gene. Germline assignment: CDR1 SGHAT and CDR2 FQNNGV. The CDR3 DNA reads as TGTGCCAGCAGCTTGTCGACATGGGGGGACTACTCCTACGAGCAGTACTTC. Translating gives CASSLSTWGDYSYEQYF.

This clone was seen more than once but under ten times. The V call is TRBV7-2, the J call TRBJ2-7, with a weak D call TRBD2 (6 bases). Germline V gene sequence: CDR1 SGHTA, CDR2 FQGNSA. This CDR3 spans 15 amino acids. The ends were cut back, 6 bases at V and 2 bases at J, with 17 bases in the middle. This CDR3 reads CASSRGVSGAYEQYF. CDR3 bases: TGTGCCAGCAGTCGCGGGGTGTCCGGGGCCTACGAGCAGTACTTC.

The J gene is TRBJ1-2, the V gene TRBV11-2; perhaps TRBD1 as D (6 bases). The V and J ends lost 2 bases and 0 bases respectively, with 13 bases between them. This CDR3 is built from 16 residues. The germline gives CDR1 SGHAT, CDR2 FQNNGV. In DNA, the CDR3 is TGTGCCAGCAGCTTACCCGGACAGACCTCTAACTATGGCTACACCTTC. It codes for CASSLPGQTSNYGYTF.

CDR3 protein: CASSPQRGNPNTIYF. In DNA, the CDR3 is TGTGCCAGCAGCCCCCAACGGGGGAATCCAAACACCATATATTTT. The rearrangement uses TRBV11-2 and TRBJ1-3, with D possibly being TRBD1 (5 bases). V was shortened by 5 bases and J by 6 bases, with 17 bases between the two germline ends. The CDR3 loop spans 15 amino acids. Germline V lookup: CDR1 SGHAT, CDR2 FQNNGV.

The J gene is TRBJ1-2, the V gene TRBV5-1; D may be TRBD1 (6 bases). The CDR3 sequence is 11 residues long. Germline assignment: CDR1 SGHRS and CDR2 YFSETQ. V was clipped by 6 bases and J by 6 bases, with 9 bases between them. CDR3: CASTQGDGYTF. The CDR3 DNA reads as TGCGCCAGCACACAGGGCGATGGCTACACCTTC.

The chain employs TRBV29-1 and TRBJ2-1, with TRBD1 identical over 10 bases. V dropped 5 bases and J dropped 2; count of bases not matched to a gene: 9. The CDR3 extends over 16 amino acids. Germline V gives CDR1 SQVTM, CDR2 ANQGSEA. CDR3 protein: CSVSGTGAPPYNEQFF. CDR3 bases: TGCAGCGTTTCCGGGACAGGGGCCCCCCCCTACAATGAGCAGTTCTTC.

The chain uses TRBV30 and TRBJ2-7, with a tentative D call TRBD1 (5 bases). This CDR3 spans 12 amino acids. Trimming took 5 bases from V and 0 from J, leaving 8 bases between them. The germline gives CDR1 GTSNPN, CDR2 SVGIG (reference sequence). DNA for the CDR3: TGTGCCTGGGGGGCCAGCTCCTACGAGCAGTACTTC. The encoded protein is CAWGASSYEQYF.

This clone was recorded only once. The rearrangement uses TRBV4-3 and TRBJ1-2; the D gene is possibly TRBD1 (5 bases). Germline values: CDR1 LGHNA, CDR2 YSLEER. Trimming cost V 2 bases and J 3 bases, with 16 bases left between them. The CDR3 has 16 residues. The CDR3 DNA sequence: TGCGCCAGCAGCCAAAGCCTCGGGGGAGCGGACTATGGCTACACCTTC. The encoded protein is CASSQSLGGADYGYTF.